The sequence of this T cell receptor (beta chain) was determined in a study of CD8 T cells in Susac syndrome. Germline CDR1 and CDR2: LNHDA and SQIVND (reference sequence). Between the trimmed V and J ends, which lost 1 base and 4 bases, there was a span of 14 bases. CDR3 size: 15 residues. In this sample, this clonotype turned up once. Random hexamers were used to reverse transcribe the RNA input (about 0.5 to 1 ug). immunoSEQ multiplex PCR amplified TCR beta CDR3 across 54 Vbeta, 13 Jbeta. TCRdb re-called the immunoSEQ multiplex PCR reads with MiXCR, one entry per CDR3 protein. The sample yields 160,000 or so distinct CDR3 sequences, approximately 94% seen once.

The receptor's source is a human donor with multiple sclerosis. This chain links TRBV19 with TRBJ2-7; TRBD1 is a possible D gene (6 bases). Sample: CD8+ T cells from PBMCs. DNA of the CDR3: TGTGCCAGTAGTATAGGGGCCAGGGGCAGGTACGAGCAGTACTTC. Residues: CASSIGARGRYEQYF.